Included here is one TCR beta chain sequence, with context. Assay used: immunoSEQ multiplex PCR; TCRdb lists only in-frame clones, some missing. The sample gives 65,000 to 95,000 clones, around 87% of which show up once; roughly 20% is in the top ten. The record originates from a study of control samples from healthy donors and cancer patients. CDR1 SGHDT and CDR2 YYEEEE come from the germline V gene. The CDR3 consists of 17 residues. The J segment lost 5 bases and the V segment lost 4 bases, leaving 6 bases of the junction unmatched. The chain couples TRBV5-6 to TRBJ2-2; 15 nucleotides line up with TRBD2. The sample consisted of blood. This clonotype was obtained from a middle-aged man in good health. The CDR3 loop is CASSAGLAGGWTGELFF. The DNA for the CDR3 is TGTGCCAGCAGCGCGGGACTAGCGGGGGGATGGACCGGGGAGCTGTTTTTT.